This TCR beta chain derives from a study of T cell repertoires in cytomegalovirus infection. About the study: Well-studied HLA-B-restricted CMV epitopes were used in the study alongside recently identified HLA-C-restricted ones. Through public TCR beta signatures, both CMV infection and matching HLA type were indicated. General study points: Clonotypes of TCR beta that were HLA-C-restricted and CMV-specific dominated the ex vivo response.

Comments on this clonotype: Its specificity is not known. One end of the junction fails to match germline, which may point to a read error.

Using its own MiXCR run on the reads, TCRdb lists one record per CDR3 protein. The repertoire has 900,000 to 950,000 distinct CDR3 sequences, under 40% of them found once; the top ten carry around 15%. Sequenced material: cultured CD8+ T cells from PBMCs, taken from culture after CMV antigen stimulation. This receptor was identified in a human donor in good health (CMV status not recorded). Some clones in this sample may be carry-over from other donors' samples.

CDR3 DNA: TGTGCTAGCAGCCAGACAGGGCCAAGGGGGGGGGAGACCCAGTACTTC. Translating it yields CASSQTGPRGGETQYF. This chain uses TRBV7-7 with TRBJ2-5; D possibly uses TRBD1 or TRBD2 (7 bases each). The length of the CDR3 is 16 residues. Germline V CDR1 and CDR2: SSHAT, FNYEAQ (reference sequence).